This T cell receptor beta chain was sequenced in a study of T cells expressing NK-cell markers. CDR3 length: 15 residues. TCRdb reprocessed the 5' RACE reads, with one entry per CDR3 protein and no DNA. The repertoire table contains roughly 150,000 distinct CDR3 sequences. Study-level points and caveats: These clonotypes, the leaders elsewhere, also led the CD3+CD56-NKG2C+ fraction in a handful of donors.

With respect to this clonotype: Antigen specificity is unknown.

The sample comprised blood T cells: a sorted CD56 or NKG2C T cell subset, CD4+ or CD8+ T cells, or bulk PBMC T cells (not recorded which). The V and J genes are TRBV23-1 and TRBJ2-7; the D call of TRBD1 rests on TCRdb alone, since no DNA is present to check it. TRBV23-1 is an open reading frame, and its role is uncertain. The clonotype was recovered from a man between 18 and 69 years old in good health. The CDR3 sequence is CASSQPGENPYEQYF.